The source of this T cell receptor beta chain is a study of T cells in Graves' hyperthyroidism and ophthalmopathy. Background on the study: Peripheral blood was collected at initial diagnosis, before any treatment.

Amplified TCR beta CDR3 regions came from RNA transcripts. With the HTBI primer set, the TCR CDR3 went through a first round of RT-PCR. One entry per CDR3 protein results from TCRdb running MiXCR on the multiplex PCR reads. The sample lists approximately 400,000 distinct CDR3 sequences; approximately 13% were seen once. The patients, who ranged from 18 to 65 in age, presented with newly diagnosed hyperthyroidism lasting under 2 months. Exclusion of a patient resulted from uncontrolled infection, other autoimmune disease, pregnancy or lactation. This clonotype was seen at least ten times. This CDR3 is built from 14 residues. Trimming cost V 0 bases and J 5 bases, with 8 bases left between them. Germline V lookup: CDR1 SGHNT, CDR2 YENEEA.

The chain links TRBV11-3 to TRBJ2-1; D unclear. The sequence was collected from a woman aged 60-75 years with Graves' hyperthyroidism. The source material was blood. CDR3 sequence (DNA): TGTGCCAGCAGCTTAGATTCCATAAACAATGAGCAGTTCTTC. Encoded protein: CASSLDSINNEQFF.